This entry lists 15 T cell receptor beta chains sequenced from one sample in a study of shared clonotypes between healthy human individuals. Assay used: immunoSEQ multiplex PCR; TCRdb lists only in-frame clones, some missing. The sample includes more than 400,000 clones, around 73% seen only once; the top ten take around 13%. Sequencing used PBMCs. The receptors come from a woman in her 40s in good health. Some clones in this sample may be carry-over from other donors' samples.

This chain connects TRBV4-3 to TRBJ2-7, with 11 bases aligning to TRBD1. The J segment lost 7 bases and the V segment lost 4 bases, leaving 3 bases of the junction unmatched. This CDR3 comprises 13 residues. CDR1 LGHNA and CDR2 YSLEER come from the germline V gene. DNA of the CDR3: TGCGCCAGCAGCCTCGGGACAGGGGGAGAGCAGTACTTC. Residues: CASSLGTGGEQYF.

The genes are TRBV2 and TRBJ2-7; a weak D match, TRBD1 (6 bases). Trimming took off 4 bases at V and 3 bases at J, with 7 bases between the two ends. In germline, CDR1 is SNHLY, CDR2 FYNNEI. The CDR3 covers 12 residues. In nucleotides, the CDR3 is TGTGCCAGCAGTGTGGGACACTACGAGCAGTACTTC. It encodes CASSVGHYEQYF.

The genes are TRBV7-9 and TRBJ2-7; the match to TRBD2 covers 9 bases. With V trimmed by 5 bases and J by 5 bases, 4 bases remained unmatched. CDR3 length: 13 residues. The germline V gene encodes CDR1 SEHNR and CDR2 FQNEAQ (reference sequence). The CDR3 region is CASSPGLADEQYF. DNA of the CDR3: TGTGCCAGCAGCCCGGGACTAGCAGACGAGCAGTACTTC.

This chain joins TRBV6-6 and TRBJ1-4; weak D call: TRBD1 (6 bases). CDR1 and CDR2 from the germline V gene are MNHNY and SVGAGI (reference sequence). V gave up 8 bases and J gave up 8 bases, with 18 bases separating them. The CDR3 sequence is 14 residues long. CDR3: CASSLGGGGEKLFF. In nucleotides, the CDR3 is TGTGCCAGCTCCCTAGGGGGGGGAGGGGAAAAACTGTTTTTT.

The rearrangement links TRBV29-1 to TRBJ2-5, with 8 positions matching TRBD1. Germline CDR1 is SQVTM and CDR2 is ANQGSEA. This CDR3 contains 17 residues. J lost 7 bases, V lost 4 bases, and 20 bases had no gene match. The DNA for the CDR3 is TGCAGCGTTGCAAAAGGAGGTGACAGGGGTAGTTCAGGGACCCAGTACTTC. Its protein product is CSVAKGGDRGSSGTQYF. The full variable domain, with the rest looked up from reference TRBV29-1 and TRBJ2-5, is SAVISQKPSRDICQRGTSLTIQCQVDSQVTMMFWYRQQPGQSLTLIATANQGSEATYESGFVIDKFPISRPNLTFSTLTVSNMSPEDSSIYLCSVAKGGDRGSSGTQYFGPGTRLLVL.

The J gene is TRBJ2-3, the V gene TRBV20-1, with 7 bases that match TRBD2. CDR3 size: 11 residues. Looked up from germline, CDR1 is DFQATT and CDR2 is SNEGSKA (reference sequence). Trimming cost V 5 bases and J 10 bases; bases outside gene matches: 6. The DNA for the CDR3 is TGCAGTGCTCCTAGCGGAGGAGCGCAGTATTTT. Translated, it gives CSAPSGGAQYF.

The gene calls are TRBV18 and TRBJ1-5, with TRBD1 as a possible D gene (6 bases). Germline CDR1 KGHSH, CDR2 LQKENI. Trimming pared 4 bases from V and 5 bases from J, leaving 12 bases between. The CDR3 is 14 residues long. The CDR3, as DNA: TGTGCCAGCTCACAAGGACAGTCCGATCAGCCCCAGCATTTT. Protein product: CASSQGQSDQPQHF.

The V call is TRBV4-3, the J call TRBJ1-2; no firm D call. The V end was cut by 0 bases, the J end by 8 bases, with 13 bases between. CDR3 length equals 14 residues. CDR1 is LGHNA, CDR2 YSLEER, per germline. The CDR3 DNA follows: TGCGCCAGCAGCCAAGATTTCGGTTATGGAGGCTACACCTTC. The encoded protein is CASSQDFGYGGYTF.

This rearrangement joins TRBV30 to TRBJ2-1; D not certain. The ends were cut back, 4 bases at V and 5 bases at J, with 9 bases in the middle. Germline CDR1 and CDR2: GTSNPN and SVGIG (reference sequence). This CDR3 is 12 amino acids long. CDR3 nucleotides: TGTGCCTGGACTAGGGCCAACAATGAGCAGTTCTTC. This encodes CAWTRANNEQFF.

The rearrangement links TRBV6-9 to TRBJ2-7; D perhaps matches TRBD1 (6 bases). The CDR3 runs 14 residues. Trimming pared 7 bases from V and 5 bases from J, leaving 18 bases between. Germline CDR1 and CDR2: MNHGY and SVAAGI. CDR3 in DNA: TGTGCCAGCAATCCCATCCGGGACAACGACGAGCAGTACTTC. Protein sequence: CASNPIRDNDEQYF.

CDR3 sequence (DNA): TGTGCCATCAGCCCGGGGAGTGACTATGGCTACACCTTC. This sequence encodes CAISPGSDYGYTF. The chain carries TRBV10-3 and TRBJ1-2; D not resolved. This CDR3 contains 13 residues. The germline CDR1 and CDR2 sequences are ENHRY and SYGVKD. V was pared by 6 bases and J by 3 bases, with 11 bases between.

The chain uses TRBV7-9 and TRBJ1-2; TRBD1 agrees at 8 bases. CDR3 size: 12 residues. V lost 5 bases, J lost 7 bases, and 3 bases stayed unmatched. The germline V gene encodes CDR1 SEHNR and CDR2 FQNEAQ (reference sequence). DNA for the CDR3: TGTGCCAGCAGCGCGACAGGGGCTGGCTACACCTTC. It is translated as CASSATGAGYTF.

The CDR3 DNA reads as TGCGCCAGCAGCCAACGATTTAGCGGGGCGACCTACGAGCAGTACTTC. Its protein is CASSQRFSGATYEQYF. This rearrangement joins TRBV4-3 to TRBJ2-7; TRBD2 matches 8 bases. Per the germline V gene, CDR1 is LGHNA and CDR2 is YSLEER. The V gene end was trimmed by 2 bases and the J gene end by 2 bases; junction bases not matched to a gene: 8. The CDR3 is 16 amino acids.

This clone came up once. This sequence joins TRBV18 and TRBJ2-6; 7 bases are a match to TRBD1. The V gene's germline CDR1 is KGHSH and CDR2 LQKENI. This CDR3 spans 17 amino acids. V lost 4 bases, J lost 0 bases, and 6 bases stayed unmatched. The CDR3: CASSLGQVSSGANVLTF. The DNA for the CDR3 is TGTGCCAGCTCACTAGGACAGGTTAGCTCTGGGGCCAACGTCCTGACTTTC.

This chain connects TRBV6-1 to TRBJ2-3; D not resolved. V was trimmed by 3 bases and J by 4 bases, leaving 8 bases between them. The CDR3 is 13 amino acids. The V gene's germline CDR1 is MNHNS and CDR2 SASEGT. This chain's CDR3 is CASSDSGADTQYF. The CDR3, as DNA: TGTGCCAGCAGTGACTCAGGCGCAGATACGCAGTATTTT.